These 23 T cell receptor beta chains originate from one sample sequenced in a study of blood T cell repertoires in COVID-19. Clones were read by immunoSEQ multiplex PCR, and TCRdb kept only the in-frame ones, dropping some. The repertoire holds 210,000 or so clones, with roughly 85% as singletons. Sequencing used PBMCs or T cells enriched from blood (not recorded which). These receptors originate from a woman aged 45-65 years who had been exposed to COVID-19.

This clone was seen only a few times. The J gene is TRBJ2-1, the V gene TRBV5-1; maybe TRBD2 (5 bases). This CDR3 contains 17 residues. Between the trimmed V and J ends, which lost 4 bases and 4 bases, there was a span of 21 bases. Germline CDR1 and CDR2: SGHRS and YFSETQ. The CDR3 DNA follows: TGCGCCAGCAGCCTTTATCTCCTAGCTAGCCTGTACAATGAGCAGTTCTTC. Residues: CASSLYLLASLYNEQFF.

V and J are TRBV3-1 (or the pseudogene TRBV3-2) and TRBJ1-3; 8 bases fit TRBD1. The CDR3 is made up of 15 amino acids. Germline values: CDR1 LGHDT, CDR2 YNNKEL (reference sequence). V gave up 4 bases and J gave up 4 bases; unmatched junction bases: 6. CDR3 region: CASSRTGGPGNTIYF. In DNA, the CDR3 is TGTGCCAGCAGCCGTACAGGGGGGCCAGGAAACACCATATATTTT.

The chain recombines TRBV4-3 with TRBJ1-1; a possible D gene is TRBD1 (5 bases). Trimming removed 1 base at V and 7 bases at J, with 19 bases between. Germline CDR1 reads LGHNA; CDR2 reads YSLEER. The CDR3 covers 16 residues. In DNA, the CDR3 is TGCGCCAGCAGCCAAGCGTTAACGGGCAGTAGGGGTGAAGCTTTCTTT. It encodes CASSQALTGSRGEAFF.

This clone appeared a single time. The CDR3 DNA sequence: TGTGCCAGCAGCTTGGGGGCAGGGGATCAGCCCCAGCATTTT. This encodes CASSLGAGDQPQHF. The chain has TRBV5-4 and TRBJ1-5; a weak D match, TRBD1 (6 bases). V was clipped by 0 bases and J by 5 bases, with 9 bases between them. Germline-derived CDR1 and CDR2 are SGHNT and YYREEE (reference sequence). There are 14 residues in the CDR3.

The rearrangement links TRBV6-2 or TRBV6-3 to TRBJ2-5, with D possibly matching TRBD2 (5 bases). Germline assignment: CDR1 MNHEY and CDR2 SVGEGT. The germline V and J ends were trimmed by 6 bases and 4 bases, with 15 bases remaining between them. The CDR3 spans 14 residues. CDR3 DNA: TGTGCCAGCAGCCCCGGGTTCGCGGGAGAGACCCAGTACTTC. Translating it yields CASSPGFAGETQYF.

This chain uses TRBV7-8 with TRBJ2-6; possible D gene TRBD1, 6 bases. CDR3 size: 16 residues. The V gene's germline CDR1 is SGHVS and CDR2 FQNEAQ. The V end was cut by 5 bases, the J end by 0 bases, with 11 bases between. CDR3 bases: TGTGCCAGCAGCCCAGGGGCGATCTCTGGGGCCAACGTCCTGACTTTC. Translation: CASSPGAISGANVLTF.

This rearrangement joins TRBV30 to TRBJ1-1; a possible D gene is TRBD1 (6 bases). CDR1 GTSNPN and CDR2 SVGIG come from the germline V gene (reference sequence). The V end lost 2 bases, the J end lost 1 base, and 8 bases lay between the germline ends. This CDR3 spans 13 amino acids. CDR3 protein: CAWSTGPNTEAFF. In DNA form, the CDR3 reads TGTGCCTGGAGTACAGGGCCGAACACTGAAGCTTTCTTT.

This clone was counted a few times. The chain links TRBV5-4 to TRBJ2-2; 14 bases fit TRBD2. Germline assignment: CDR1 SGHNT and CDR2 YYREEE (reference sequence). This CDR3 spans 16 amino acids. Trimming removed 4 bases from V and 7 bases from J; junction bases left unmatched: 6. The CDR3 region is CASSPGLAGEGGELFF. The CDR3 coding sequence is TGTGCCAGCAGCCCGGGACTAGCGGGGGAGGGCGGGGAGCTGTTTTTT.

This clone showed up just a few times. The V call is TRBV2, the J call TRBJ2-7, with D possibly matching TRBD2 (6 bases). Trimming pared 2 bases from V and 2 bases from J, leaving 7 bases between. This CDR3 region has 13 residues. Germline V gene lookup returns CDR1 SNHLY and CDR2 FYNNEI. CDR3 nucleotide sequence: TGTGCCAGCAGTGAAAAGCGGGCCTACGAGCAGTACTTC. This translates into CASSEKRAYEQYF.

The rearrangement joins TRBV5-1 to TRBJ2-5; 7 bases fit TRBD2. CDR3 size: 16 residues. The V and J ends lost 5 bases and 5 bases, in that order; junction bases with no gene match: 15. Germline V gene lookup returns CDR1 SGHRS and CDR2 YFSETQ. CDR3 protein: CASRGGDGRGRETQYF. DNA of the CDR3: TGCGCCAGCAGAGGAGGGGATGGGAGGGGCCGGGAGACCCAGTACTTC. Combining the CDR3 with reference TRBV5-1 and TRBJ2-5 gives the whole variable domain KAGVTQTPRYLIKTRGQQVTLSCSPISGHRSVSWYQQTPGQGLQFLFEYFSETQRNKGNFPGRFSGRQFSNSRSEMNVSTLELGDSALYLCASRGGDGRGRETQYFGPGTRLLVL.

This chain links TRBV7-2 with TRBJ2-5; the D is unclear. Germline CDR1 SGHTA, CDR2 FQGNSA. The CDR3 has 12 residues. The germline V and J ends were trimmed by 5 bases and 3 bases, with 7 bases remaining between them. The DNA for the CDR3 is TGTGCCAGCAGCCCATCAGAAGAGACCCAGTACTTC. Translated: CASSPSEETQYF.

The chain uses TRBV10-3 and TRBJ2-1; TRBD1 matches 10 bases. The CDR3 runs to 17 residues. CDR1 and CDR2 from the germline V gene are ENHRY and SYGVKD. V shed 7 bases, J shed 6 bases, and the junction held 15 bases outside the gene matches. The CDR3 loop is CAIKKYAGTGEGNEQFF. Written as DNA, the CDR3 is TGTGCCATCAAAAAATACGCCGGGACAGGGGAGGGCAATGAGCAGTTCTTC.

The chain is built from TRBV3-1 (or the pseudogene TRBV3-2) and TRBJ2-3, with TRBD2 identical over 11 bases. Per the germline V gene, CDR1 is LGHDT and CDR2 is YNNKEL (reference sequence). This CDR3 region has 15 residues. The trim removed 4 bases at V and 7 bases at J, leaving 7 bases unmatched. The CDR3 nucleotides read TGTGCCAGCAGCCTAACGACTAGCGGGGCCAATACGCAGTATTTT. Its translation is CASSLTTSGANTQYF.

This clone occurred a few times. This chain joins TRBV3-1 (or the pseudogene TRBV3-2) and TRBJ1-1; 8 bases map to TRBD1. The CDR3 covers 13 residues. The V gene's germline CDR1 is LGHDT and CDR2 YNNKEL (reference sequence). V shed 2 bases, J shed 11 bases, and the junction held 7 bases outside the gene matches. The CDR3 sequence: CASSQTGQGAAFF. The CDR3 nucleotides are TGTGCCAGCAGCCAAACTGGACAGGGAGCGGCTTTCTTT.

The chain links TRBV11-2 to TRBJ1-6; 9 nucleotides line up with TRBD1. Germline values: CDR1 SGHAT, CDR2 FQNNGV. Trimming at V came to 2 bases and at J to 2 bases, leaving 4 bases not matched to a gene. This CDR3 spans 17 amino acids. The CDR3 coding sequence is TGTGCCAGCAGCTTAAGGGACAGGGTGACCTATAATTCACCCCTCCACTTT. Protein sequence: CASSLRDRVTYNSPLHF.

The chain uses TRBV27 and TRBJ2-7, with a tentative D call TRBD2 (6 bases). V shed 11 bases and J shed 2 bases, with 16 bases lying between them. The CDR3 totals 13 residues. Germline CDR1 reads MNHEY; CDR2 reads SMNVEV (reference sequence). The CDR3 DNA is TGTGCCGGTGAGGACTACTTTACCTACGAGCAGTACTTC. Amino acids: CAGEDYFTYEQYF.

On this clone itself: Additional DNA sequences in this sample encode the identical CDR3. The chain links TRBV12-3 or TRBV12-4 to TRBJ1-2; possible D gene TRBD1, 5 bases. Trimming took 3 bases from V and 3 from J, leaving 8 bases between them. This CDR3 is 13 amino acids long. CDR3 loop: CASSLRDDYGYTF. The CDR3 DNA sequence: TGTGCCAGCAGTTTGCGGGACGACTATGGCTACACCTTC.

This clone was seen only a few times. The chain employs TRBV29-1 and TRBJ2-7; D might be TRBD2 (5 bases). V was shortened by 4 bases and J by 0 bases, with 13 bases between the two germline ends. Per germline, CDR1 SQVTM and CDR2 ANQGSEA. The CDR3 is made up of 14 amino acids. The CDR3 reads CSVGKSGSSYEQYF. CDR3 DNA: TGCAGCGTTGGAAAAAGCGGATCCTCCTACGAGCAGTACTTC.

This sequence joins TRBV12-3 or TRBV12-4 and TRBJ2-5; possible D gene TRBD1, 5 bases. This CDR3 has 13 residues. The V end was cut by 1 base, the J end by 3 bases, with 6 bases between. The CDR3 region has the DNA TGTGCCAGCAGTTTAGGACAGAAAGAGACCCAGTACTTC. This sequence encodes CASSLGQKETQYF.

This rearrangement joins TRBV9 to TRBJ2-5, with TRBD1 identical over 8 bases. The V gene's germline CDR1 is SGDLS and CDR2 YYNGEE. With V trimmed by 4 bases and J by 5 bases, 10 bases remained unmatched. CDR3 length equals 15 residues. As DNA, the CDR3 is TGTGCCAGCAGCTTAAGAATGGACAGGGATGAGACCCAGTACTTC. It encodes CASSLRMDRDETQYF.

V gene TRBV11-2 combines with J gene TRBJ1-1, with D possibly TRBD1 on 5 matching bases. Germline V gene sequence: CDR1 SGHAT, CDR2 FQNNGV. The CDR3 contains 14 residues. V was clipped by 5 bases and J by 4 bases, with 14 bases between them. The CDR3, as DNA: TGTGCCAGCAGCGCCTTGGGGCGGTTCACTGAAGCTTTCTTT. It is translated as CASSALGRFTEAFF.

This chain uses TRBV28 with TRBJ1-4; TRBD1 matches at 7 bases. The CDR3 is 17 residues long. CDR1 and CDR2 from the germline V gene are MDHEN and SYDVKM. V shed 5 bases, J shed 4 bases, and the junction held 13 bases outside the gene matches. The CDR3 sequence: CASSPGVRQGDNEKLFF. Here the CDR3 DNA reads TGTGCCAGCAGTCCCGGGGTCCGACAGGGCGATAATGAAAAACTGTTTTTT.

The chain recombines TRBV18 with TRBJ1-2, with D hard to call. The CDR3 spans 13 residues. Germline-derived CDR1 and CDR2 are KGHSH and LQKENI. Between the trimmed V and J ends, which lost 3 bases and 4 bases, there was a span of 9 bases. The CDR3 DNA reads TGTGCCAGCTCACCGGGAGTACCCTATGGCTACACCTTC. Translated, it gives CASSPGVPYGYTF.